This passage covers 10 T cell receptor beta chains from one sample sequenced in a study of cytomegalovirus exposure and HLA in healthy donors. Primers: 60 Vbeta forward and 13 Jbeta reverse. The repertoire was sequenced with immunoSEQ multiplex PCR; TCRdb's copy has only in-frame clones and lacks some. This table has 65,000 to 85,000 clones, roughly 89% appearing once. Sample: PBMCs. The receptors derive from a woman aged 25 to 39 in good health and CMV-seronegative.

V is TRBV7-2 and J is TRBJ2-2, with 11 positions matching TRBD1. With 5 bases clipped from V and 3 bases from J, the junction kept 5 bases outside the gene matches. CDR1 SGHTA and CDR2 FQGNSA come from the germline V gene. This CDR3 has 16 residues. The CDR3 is CASSQDRGHYTGELFF. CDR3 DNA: TGTGCCAGCAGCCAGGACAGGGGGCATTACACCGGGGAGCTGTTTTTT.

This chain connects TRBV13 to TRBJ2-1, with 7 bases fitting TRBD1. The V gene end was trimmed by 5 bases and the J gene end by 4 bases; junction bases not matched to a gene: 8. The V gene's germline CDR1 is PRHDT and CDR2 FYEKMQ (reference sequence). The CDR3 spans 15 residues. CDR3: CASSVGQVAYNEQFF. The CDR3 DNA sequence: TGTGCCAGCAGCGTTGGACAGGTAGCGTACAATGAGCAGTTCTTC.

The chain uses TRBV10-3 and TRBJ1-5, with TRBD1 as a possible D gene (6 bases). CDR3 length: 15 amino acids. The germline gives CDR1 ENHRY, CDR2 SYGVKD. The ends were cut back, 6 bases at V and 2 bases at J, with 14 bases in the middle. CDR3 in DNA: TGTGCCATCAGCGCGGAGACAGGAGGCAATCAGCCCCAGCATTTT. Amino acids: CAISAETGGNQPQHF.

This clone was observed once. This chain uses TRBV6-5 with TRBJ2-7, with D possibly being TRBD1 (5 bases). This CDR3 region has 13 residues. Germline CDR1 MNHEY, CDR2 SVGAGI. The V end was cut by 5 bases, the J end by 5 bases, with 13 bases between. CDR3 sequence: CASSEGDEDEQYF. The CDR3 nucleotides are TGTGCCAGCAGTGAAGGGGATGAGGACGAGCAGTACTTC.

The CDR3 DNA follows: TGCGCCAGCAGCTCTAAGGACAGGGCGGACACTGAAGCTTTCTTT. This gives the protein CASSSKDRADTEAFF. The chain combines TRBV5-1 with TRBJ1-1; 8 nucleotides agree with TRBD1. The CDR3 loop spans 15 amino acids. V shed 3 bases and J 3 bases; nucleotides not matched to a gene: 7. Looked up from germline, CDR1 is SGHRS and CDR2 is YFSETQ. Complete variable domain (other parts from reference TRBV5-1 and TRBJ1-1): KAGVTQTPRYLIKTRGQQVTLSCSPISGHRSVSWYQQTPGQGLQFLFEYFSETQRNKGNFPGRFSGRQFSNSRSEMNVSTLELGDSALYLCASSSKDRADTEAFFGQGTRLTVV.

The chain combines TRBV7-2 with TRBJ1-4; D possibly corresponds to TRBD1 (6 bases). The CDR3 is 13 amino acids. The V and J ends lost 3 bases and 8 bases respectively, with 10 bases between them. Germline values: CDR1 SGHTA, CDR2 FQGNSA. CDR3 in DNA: TGTGCCAGCAGCTTTGCAGGGGAAGAAAAACTGTTTTTT. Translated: CASSFAGEEKLFF.

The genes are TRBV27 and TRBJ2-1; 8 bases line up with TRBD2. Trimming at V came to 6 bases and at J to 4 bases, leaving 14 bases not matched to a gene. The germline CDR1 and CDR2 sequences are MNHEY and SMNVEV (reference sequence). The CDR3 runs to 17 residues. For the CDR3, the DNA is TGTGCCAGCAGCTCAAACCCACTAGCGGCCGCATACAATGAGCAGTTCTTC. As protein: CASSSNPLAAAYNEQFF.

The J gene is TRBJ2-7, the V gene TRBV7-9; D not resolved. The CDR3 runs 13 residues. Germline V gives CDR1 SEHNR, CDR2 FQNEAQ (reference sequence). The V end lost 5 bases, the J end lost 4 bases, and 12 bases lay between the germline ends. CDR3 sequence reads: CASSPDIRYEQYF. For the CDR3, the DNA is TGTGCCAGCAGCCCCGATATACGGTACGAGCAGTACTTC.

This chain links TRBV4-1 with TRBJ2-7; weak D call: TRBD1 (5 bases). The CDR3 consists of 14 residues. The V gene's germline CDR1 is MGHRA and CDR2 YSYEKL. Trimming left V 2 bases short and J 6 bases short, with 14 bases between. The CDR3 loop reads CASSQSPERGEQYF. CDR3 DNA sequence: TGCGCCAGCAGCCAATCCCCAGAAAGGGGCGAGCAGTACTTC.

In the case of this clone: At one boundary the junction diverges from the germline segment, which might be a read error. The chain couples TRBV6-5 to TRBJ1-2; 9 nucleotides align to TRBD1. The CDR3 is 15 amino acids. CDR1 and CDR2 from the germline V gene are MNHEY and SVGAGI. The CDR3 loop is CASSYQQGAYYGYPF. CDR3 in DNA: TGTGCCAGCAGTTACCAACAGGGGGCGTACTATGGCTACCCCTTC.